This T cell receptor beta chain was obtained from a study of shared clonotypes between healthy human individuals. The overall study: For every donor, three CD4 naive, three CD4 memory, two CD8 naive and one CD8 memory plates were used.

V lost 5 bases and J 5 bases, leaving 19 bases between the germline ends. The CDR3 is 15 residues long. CDR1 LNHDA and CDR2 SQIVND come from the germline V gene (reference sequence). With respect to this clone: No antigen is known for it.

TCRdb keeps only in-frame clones here, not all; method: immunoSEQ multiplex PCR. The table records 1.4 million or so clones, around 98.5% of them present only once. General study findings and limits: Compared with memory subsets, naive subsets generally had larger estimated richness.

Sequencing was done on a sample of naive CD4+ T cells sorted from blood. Subset noted: CD45RA+ positively selected. This receptor was identified in a man aged 25 to 40 in good health. The chain carries TRBV19 and TRBJ2-7; the D gene is possibly TRBD1 (6 bases). The CDR3 nucleotides read TGTGCCAGTAGTGTTATTAGGACAGACGGGCACGAGCAGTACTTC. It yields the protein CASSVIRTDGHEQYF.